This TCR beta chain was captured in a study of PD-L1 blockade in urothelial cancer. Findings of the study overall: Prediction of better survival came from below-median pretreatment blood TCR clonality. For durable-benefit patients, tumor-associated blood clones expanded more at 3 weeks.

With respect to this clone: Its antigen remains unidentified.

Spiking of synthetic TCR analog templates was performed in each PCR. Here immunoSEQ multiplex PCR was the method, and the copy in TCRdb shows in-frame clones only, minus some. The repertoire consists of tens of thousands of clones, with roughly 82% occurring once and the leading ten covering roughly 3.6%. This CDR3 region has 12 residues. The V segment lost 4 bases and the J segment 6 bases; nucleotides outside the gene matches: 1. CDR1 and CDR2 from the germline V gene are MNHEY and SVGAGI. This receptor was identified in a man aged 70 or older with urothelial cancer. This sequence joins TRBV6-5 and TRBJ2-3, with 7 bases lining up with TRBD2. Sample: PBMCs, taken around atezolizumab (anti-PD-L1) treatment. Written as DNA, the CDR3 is TGTGCCAGCAGTTGGGGAGGGGATACGCAGTATTTT. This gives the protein CASSWGGDTQYF.